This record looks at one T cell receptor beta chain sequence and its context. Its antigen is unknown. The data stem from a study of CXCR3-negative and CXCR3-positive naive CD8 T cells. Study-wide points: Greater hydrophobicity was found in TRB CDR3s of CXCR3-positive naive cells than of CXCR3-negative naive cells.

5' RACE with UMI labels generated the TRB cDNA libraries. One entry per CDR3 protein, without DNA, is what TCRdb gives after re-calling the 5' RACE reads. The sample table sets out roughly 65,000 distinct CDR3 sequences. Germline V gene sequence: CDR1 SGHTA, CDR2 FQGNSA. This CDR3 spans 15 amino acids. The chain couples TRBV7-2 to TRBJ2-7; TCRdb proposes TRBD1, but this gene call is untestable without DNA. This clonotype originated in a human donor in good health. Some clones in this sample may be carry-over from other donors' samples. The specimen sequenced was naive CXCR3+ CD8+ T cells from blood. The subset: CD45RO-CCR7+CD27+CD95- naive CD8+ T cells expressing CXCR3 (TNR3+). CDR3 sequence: CASSDRDRGSYEQYF. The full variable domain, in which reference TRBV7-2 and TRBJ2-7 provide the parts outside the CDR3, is GAGVSQSPSNKVTEKGKDVELRCDPISGHTALYWYRQSLGQGLEFLIYFQGNSAPDKSGLPSDRFSAERTGGSVSTLTIQRTQQEDSAVYLCASSDRDRGSYEQYFGPGTRLTVT.